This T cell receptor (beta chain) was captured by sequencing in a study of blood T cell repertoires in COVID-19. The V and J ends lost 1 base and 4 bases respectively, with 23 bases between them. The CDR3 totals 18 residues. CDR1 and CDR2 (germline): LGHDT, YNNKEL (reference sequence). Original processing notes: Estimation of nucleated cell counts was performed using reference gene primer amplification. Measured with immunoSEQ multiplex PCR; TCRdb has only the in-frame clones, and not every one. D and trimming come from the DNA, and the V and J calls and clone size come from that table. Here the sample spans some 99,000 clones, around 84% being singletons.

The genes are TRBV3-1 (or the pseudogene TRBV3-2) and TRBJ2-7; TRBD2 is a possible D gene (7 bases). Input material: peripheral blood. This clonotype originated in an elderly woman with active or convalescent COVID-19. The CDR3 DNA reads TGTGCCAGCAGCCAAGCGCTTCCATTAGGGGGAGGGGGGTACGAGCAGTACTTC. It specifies CASSQALPLGGGGYEQYF.